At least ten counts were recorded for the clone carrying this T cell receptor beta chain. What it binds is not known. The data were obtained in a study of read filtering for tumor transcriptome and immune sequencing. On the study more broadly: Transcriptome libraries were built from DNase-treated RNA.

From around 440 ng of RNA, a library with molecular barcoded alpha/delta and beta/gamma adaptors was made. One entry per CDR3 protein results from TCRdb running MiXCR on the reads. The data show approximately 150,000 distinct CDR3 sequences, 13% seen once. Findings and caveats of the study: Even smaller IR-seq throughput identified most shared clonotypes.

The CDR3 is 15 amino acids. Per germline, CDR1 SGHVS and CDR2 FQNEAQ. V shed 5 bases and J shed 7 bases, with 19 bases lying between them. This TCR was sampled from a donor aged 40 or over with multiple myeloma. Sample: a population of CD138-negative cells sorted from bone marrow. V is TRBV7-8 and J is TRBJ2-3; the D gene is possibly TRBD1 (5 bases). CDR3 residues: CASSPGAPTVNTQYF. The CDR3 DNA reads TGTGCCAGCAGCCCTGGGGCCCCGACGGTAAATACGCAGTATTTT.